The 21 T cell receptor beta chains given below trace back to one sample, sequenced in a study of T cell responses to AZD1222 COVID-19 vaccine. Measured with immunoSEQ multiplex PCR; TCRdb has only the in-frame clones, and not every one. The data contain about 100,000 clones, 85% to 90% of them singletons. This sample comprised peripheral blood, obtained on day 0 of AZD1222 vaccination. These receptors originate from an adult in good health.

This clone has just one count. The J gene is TRBJ2-1, the V gene TRBV9; D is uncertain. Trimming took off 5 bases at V and 8 bases at J, with 8 bases between the two ends. CDR3 length equals 11 residues. Per the germline V gene, CDR1 is SGDLS and CDR2 is YYNGEE. This CDR3 reads CASRPDDEQFF. The CDR3 DNA sequence: TGTGCCAGCAGACCCGACGATGAGCAGTTCTTC.

This chain uses TRBV12-3 or TRBV12-4 with TRBJ1-2; a weak D match, TRBD1 (5 bases). CDR3 length: 13 amino acids. V was clipped by 6 bases and J by 4 bases, with 12 bases between them. The CDR3 loop reads CASSPGDGYGYTF. In nucleotides, the CDR3 is TGTGCCAGCAGCCCCGGGGACGGCTATGGCTACACCTTC.

V gene TRBV5-1 combines with J gene TRBJ1-4, with D possibly matching TRBD1 (6 bases). The germline CDR1 and CDR2 sequences are SGHRS and YFSETQ. The CDR3 runs to 13 residues. The V gene lost 1 base and the J gene lost 7 bases, with 8 bases spanning the gap. CDR3 nucleotides: TGCGCCAGCAGCTTGAGACAGGCTGAAAAACTGTTTTTT. As protein: CASSLRQAEKLFF.

This clone was recorded only once. The chain uses TRBV5-6 and TRBJ2-6, with TRBD1 identical over 10 bases. Germline CDR1 SGHDT, CDR2 YYEEEE. This CDR3 is 16 amino acids long. Trimming cost V 10 bases and J 1 base; bases outside gene matches: 8. The CDR3 loop reads CAAGTGAISGANVLTF. The CDR3, as DNA: TGTGCCGCCGGGACAGGGGCTATTTCTGGGGCCAACGTCCTGACTTTC. The full variable domain, completed using reference TRBV5-6 and TRBJ2-6, is DAGVTQSPTHLIKTRGQQVTLRCSPKSGHDTVSWYQQALGQGPQFIFQYYEEEERQRGNFPDRFSGHQFPNYSSELNVNALLLGDSALYLCAAGTGAISGANVLTFGAGSRLTVL.

The V gene is TRBV2, the J gene TRBJ1-2; TRBD1 agrees at 7 bases. This CDR3 is 15 amino acids long. V lost 1 base, J lost 4 bases, and 6 bases stayed unmatched. In germline, CDR1 is SNHLY, CDR2 FYNNEI. CDR3 sequence: CASSEGLQGSYGYTF. The CDR3 nucleotides are TGTGCCAGCAGTGAAGGCTTACAGGGGTCCTATGGCTACACCTTC.

The gene calls are TRBV29-1 and TRBJ2-2; D perhaps matches TRBD1 (6 bases). V was pared by 7 bases and J by 5 bases, with 20 bases between. This CDR3 comprises 15 residues. Per the germline V gene, CDR1 is SQVTM and CDR2 is ANQGSEA. The CDR3 here is CSAARDKGETGELFF. The CDR3 region has the DNA TGCAGCGCGGCCCGGGACAAGGGGGAAACCGGGGAGCTGTTTTTT.

This clone has more than one count but fewer than ten. This chain links TRBV20-1 with TRBJ2-1, with 7 nucleotides matching TRBD2. The CDR3 runs 14 residues. J was trimmed by 6 bases and V by 3 bases; bases with no gene match: 8. Per the germline V gene, CDR1 is DFQATT and CDR2 is SNEGSKA (reference sequence). CDR3 residues: CSASGGTTLNEQFF. The CDR3 region has the DNA TGCAGTGCTAGTGGAGGGACTACCCTCAATGAGCAGTTCTTC.

The chain recombines TRBV27 with TRBJ2-5, with 8 nucleotides matching TRBD2. Germline V lookup: CDR1 MNHEY, CDR2 SMNVEV (reference sequence). The CDR3 loop spans 15 amino acids. The V segment lost 5 bases and the J segment 4 bases; nucleotides outside the gene matches: 9. CDR3 loop: CASSPRSGVGETQYF. Here the CDR3 DNA reads TGTGCCAGCAGTCCCCGTAGCGGGGTGGGAGAGACCCAGTACTTC.

The chain has TRBV10-1 and TRBJ2-1; D might be TRBD2 (5 bases). The V end was cut by 5 bases, the J end by 4 bases, with 12 bases between. The V gene's germline CDR1 is WNHNN and CDR2 SYGVQD (reference sequence). The CDR3 has 14 residues. The CDR3 bases are TGCGCCAGCAGTCTTAGCGAATCGTACAATGAGCAGTTCTTC. It encodes CASSLSESYNEQFF.

The J gene is TRBJ2-6, the V gene TRBV30; D may be TRBD1 (6 bases). Trimming shortened V by 5 bases and J by 0 bases, and 11 bases separated the two germline ends. CDR1 and CDR2 from the germline V gene are GTSNPN and SVGIG (reference sequence). This CDR3 is 15 amino acids long. The CDR3 bases are TGTGCCTGGGGGGTAGGGGGCTCTGGGGCCAACGTCCTGACTTTC. As protein: CAWGVGGSGANVLTF.

The genes are TRBV11-2 and TRBJ2-5; 7 bases match TRBD2. The V gene's germline CDR1 is SGHAT and CDR2 FQNNGV. Trimming cost V 3 bases and J 4 bases; bases outside gene matches: 11. CDR3 length: 16 residues. This chain's CDR3 is CASSFGVAGVGETQYF. The CDR3 DNA is TGTGCCAGCAGCTTTGGGGTGGCGGGAGTAGGAGAGACCCAGTACTTC.

The chain has TRBV2 and TRBJ1-5, with D hard to call. Germline V gives CDR1 SNHLY, CDR2 FYNNEI. V was clipped by 2 bases and J by 0 bases, with 5 bases between them. CDR3 length equals 14 residues. CDR3 sequence: CASSEFGSNQPQHF. As DNA, the CDR3 is TGTGCCAGCAGTGAATTCGGTAGCAATCAGCCCCAGCATTTT. The complete variable domain, with remaining parts taken from reference TRBV2 and TRBJ1-5, reads EPEVTQTPSHQVTQMGQEVILRCVPISNHLYFYWYRQILGQKVEFLVSFYNNEISEKSEIFDDQFSVERPDGSNFTLKIRSTKLEDSAMYFCASSEFGSNQPQHFGDGTRLSIL.

This clone was seen just once. The V call is TRBV5-1, the J call TRBJ1-4, with D tentatively TRBD1 (5 bases). V was trimmed by 4 bases and J by 7 bases, leaving 14 bases between them. Germline V CDR1 and CDR2: SGHRS, YFSETQ. The CDR3 spans 14 residues. The CDR3 loop is CASSPAWGVEKLFF. CDR3 DNA: TGCGCCAGCAGCCCGGCCTGGGGGGTTGAAAAACTGTTTTTT. Filled out from reference TRBV5-1 and TRBJ1-4, the complete variable domain reads KAGVTQTPRYLIKTRGQQVTLSCSPISGHRSVSWYQQTPGQGLQFLFEYFSETQRNKGNFPGRFSGRQFSNSRSEMNVSTLELGDSALYLCASSPAWGVEKLFFGSGTQLSVL.

The genes are TRBV5-1 and TRBJ2-7; D may be TRBD2 (5 bases). V was clipped by 2 bases and J by 1 base, with 10 bases between them. Germline loops: CDR1 SGHRS, CDR2 YFSETQ. The CDR3 length is 14 residues. The CDR3 sequence: CASSFGVGSYEQYF. The CDR3 region has the DNA TGCGCCAGCAGCTTCGGGGTAGGTTCCTACGAGCAGTACTTC.

The chain joins TRBV7-8 to TRBJ2-1; 10 bases fit TRBD2. V was pared by 3 bases and J by 2 bases, with 7 bases of the junction left unmatched. The CDR3 totals 17 residues. Germline V gives CDR1 SGHVS, CDR2 FQNEAQ. The CDR3 DNA reads TGTGCCAGCAGCTTGCTTAGCGGGAGGCCAACCTACAATGAGCAGTTCTTC. Its protein is CASSLLSGRPTYNEQFF.

This rearrangement joins TRBV28 to TRBJ1-4; no clear D gene. CDR1 and CDR2 (germline): MDHEN, SYDVKM. The CDR3 contains 15 residues. V shed 3 bases and J shed 7 bases, with 15 bases lying between them. DNA of the CDR3: TGTGCCAGCAGTTTCCCAGGCTCCGGTCGTGAAAAACTGTTTTTT. Protein: CASSFPGSGREKLFF.

The rearrangement links TRBV5-1 to TRBJ2-3; no reliable D call. The CDR3 is 13 residues long. V was pared by 6 bases and J by 3 bases, with 11 bases between. Germline loops: CDR1 SGHRS, CDR2 YFSETQ. CDR3 region: CASTPGQTDTQYF. In nucleotides, the CDR3 is TGCGCCAGCACTCCCGGGCAAACAGATACGCAGTATTTT.

CDR3 in amino acids: CASSFNSNYGYTF. DNA for the CDR3: TGTGCCAGCAGTTTTAACTCGAACTATGGCTACACCTTC. This chain joins TRBV12-3 or TRBV12-4 and TRBJ1-2; D ambiguous. The germline V and J ends were trimmed by 3 bases and 2 bases, with 7 bases remaining between them. The CDR3 loop spans 13 amino acids.

This chain connects TRBV5-1 to TRBJ1-5; TRBD1 is a possible D gene (5 bases). The CDR3 totals 14 residues. V lost 2 bases and J 3 bases, leaving 9 bases between the germline ends. Looked up from germline, CDR1 is SGHRS and CDR2 is YFSETQ. The CDR3 reads CASSLGDNNQPQHF. CDR3 sequence (DNA): TGCGCCAGCAGCTTAGGGGATAACAATCAGCCCCAGCATTTT.

The chain has TRBV10-3 and TRBJ2-6; D tentatively fits TRBD1 or TRBD2 (6 bases each). Germline V gene data show CDR1 as ENHRY and CDR2 as SYGVKD. Deletions cut 0 bases from V and 1 base from J, with 16 bases between. This CDR3 comprises 19 residues. CDR3 region: CAISESGGREPSGANVLTF. Written as DNA, the CDR3 is TGTGCCATCAGTGAGTCGGGGGGCAGGGAGCCATCTGGGGCCAACGTCCTGACTTTC.

The chain employs TRBV11-3 and TRBJ2-1; 9 nucleotides align to TRBD1. The CDR3 is 17 amino acids. V lost 0 bases to trimming and J lost 4 bases; unmatched junction nucleotides: 7. The germline V gene encodes CDR1 SGHNT and CDR2 YENEEA. The CDR3, as DNA: TGTGCCAGCAGCTTAGATGGGGGGACAGGGCTGTACAATGAGCAGTTCTTC. It specifies CASSLDGGTGLYNEQFF.